What follows are 27 T cell receptor beta chains derived from one specimen sequenced in a study of early T cells in non-severe SARS-CoV-2 infection (dated by TCRdb to the early 2020s). The library was made by 5' RACE. The listed sequencing device is NextSeq 500. Through fastp at Q25 and MiXCR, TCRdb rebuilt clones from the public reads, retaining in-frame beta chains. Here each entry gathers all rows of one CDR3 protein and keeps the most common genes and DNA. The sample table shows about 25,000 distinct CDR3 sequences, and 5.5% are seen once. The leading ten clones occupy 2% to 3% of the sample. The sequenced sample consisted of whole blood. These TCRs come from an adult who was a healthcare worker with PCR-confirmed SARS-CoV-2 infection or an uninfected control (not recorded which).

At least ten counts were recorded for this clonotype. This chain joins TRBV6-5 and TRBJ2-6; D remains ambiguous. The ends were cut back, 5 bases at V and 0 bases at J, with 8 bases in the middle. The CDR3 has 15 amino acids. The germline CDR1 and CDR2 sequences are MNHEY and SVGAGI. The CDR3: CASSIGHSGANVLTF. In DNA form, the CDR3 reads TGTGCCAGCAGTATAGGGCACTCTGGGGCCAACGTCCTGACTTTC.

This clonotype has at least ten counts. The gene calls are TRBV10-3 and TRBJ2-7; possible D gene TRBD2, 5 bases. V was pared by 6 bases and J by 6 bases, with 21 bases between. Germline CDR1 is ENHRY and CDR2 is SYGVKD. The CDR3 is 15 residues long. The DNA of the CDR3 is TGTGCCATCAGCCCTAAGCTGGGAGAGGTGGGCGAGCAGTACTTC. Protein: CAISPKLGEVGEQYF.

This clonotype was counted many times. The V and J genes are TRBV3-1 and TRBJ1-1; D is undetermined. The germline V and J ends were trimmed by 5 bases and 4 bases, with 11 bases remaining between them. There are 13 residues in the CDR3. Per the germline V gene, CDR1 is LGHDT and CDR2 is YNNKEL (reference sequence). The CDR3 nucleotides are TGTGCCAGCAGCGTACTGAGTGGCACTGAAGCTTTCTTT. Residues: CASSVLSGTEAFF.

This clonotype has at least ten counts. This chain uses TRBV5-4 with TRBJ2-1; 8 nucleotides line up with TRBD1. The germline CDR1 and CDR2 sequences are SGHNT and YYREEE (reference sequence). CDR3 length: 15 residues. V was pared by 4 bases and J by 1 base, with 4 bases of the junction left unmatched. The CDR3 bases are TGTGCCAGCAGCCCCAGGGACAGGTCCTACAATGAGCAGTTCTTC. This encodes CASSPRDRSYNEQFF.

J is TRBJ1-1 and V is TRBV6-4; D unclear. From germline, CDR1 is MRHNA and CDR2 SNTAGT. This CDR3 is 16 amino acids long. V lost 0 bases and J 0 bases, leaving 11 bases between the germline ends. The DNA for the CDR3 is TGTGCCAGCAGTGACTCGGTCAGTTGGATGAACACTGAAGCTTTCTTT. Amino acid sequence: CASSDSVSWMNTEAFF.

This clonotype was seen at least ten times. The gene calls are TRBV5-1 and TRBJ2-6, with TRBD1 identical over 7 bases. The CDR3 contains 16 residues. J was trimmed by 4 bases and V by 2 bases; bases with no gene match: 6. Germline V lookup: CDR1 SGHRS, CDR2 YFSETQ. The CDR3, as DNA: TGCGCCAGCAGCTTACAGGGACAGTCGGGGGCCAACGTCCTGACTTTC. As protein: CASSLQGQSGANVLTF.

The chain joins TRBV15 to TRBJ1-4; D gene ambiguous. The CDR3 loop spans 13 amino acids. CDR1 LNHNV and CDR2 YYDKDF come from the germline V gene (reference sequence). Trimming took 8 bases from V and 4 from J, leaving 11 bases between them. The CDR3 region has the DNA TGTGCCACCGCCCGCCGTGGTAATGAAAAACTGTTTTTT. Translating gives CATARRGNEKLFF.

This clonotype was detected ten times or more. The rearrangement joins TRBV27 to TRBJ1-5, with 10 positions matching TRBD1. After removal of 5 bases from V and 6 bases from J, the junction contained 4 bases not matched to a gene. Germline V lookup: CDR1 MNHEY, CDR2 SMNVEV (reference sequence). The CDR3 is 14 amino acids. CDR3 region: CASSPRTGGQPQHF. The CDR3 DNA sequence: TGTGCCAGCAGTCCCCGGACAGGGGGTCAGCCCCAGCATTTT.

There are many counts of this clonotype. The V and J genes are TRBV19 and TRBJ1-3, with D perhaps TRBD1 (5 bases). From germline, CDR1 is LNHDA and CDR2 SQIVND (reference sequence). V lost 3 bases and J 0 bases, leaving 9 bases between the germline ends. This CDR3 is 15 amino acids long. As DNA, the CDR3 is TGTGCCAGTAGTATCCCCGGGGCCTCTGGAAACACCATATATTTT. This encodes CASSIPGASGNTIYF. Full variable domain (missing parts from reference TRBV19 and TRBJ1-3): DGGITQSPKYLFRKEGQNVTLSCEQNLNHDAMYWYRQDPGQGLRLIYYSQIVNDFQKGDIAEGYSVSREKKESFPLTVTSAQKNPTAFYLCASSIPGASGNTIYFGEGSWLTVV.

This chain links TRBV12-3 or TRBV12-4 with TRBJ1-4, with D tentatively TRBD1 (5 bases). V was trimmed by 6 bases and J by 8 bases, leaving 16 bases between them. This CDR3 has 14 residues. CDR3 sequence reads: CASSPGTAWEKLFF. The CDR3 DNA follows: TGTGCCAGCAGCCCCGGGACGGCATGGGAAAAACTGTTTTTT.

This clonotype was counted a few times. This chain uses TRBV9 with TRBJ2-7; D might be TRBD1 (7 bases). Germline CDR1 is SGDLS and CDR2 is YYNGEE. The V end was cut by 3 bases, the J end by 2 bases, with 15 bases between. This CDR3 is 15 amino acids long. The CDR3 DNA reads TGTGCCAGCAGCGCAGGGGGGCGGGCCCCCTACGAGCAGTACTTC. This translates into CASSAGGRAPYEQYF. The entire variable domain, with the rest obtained from reference TRBV9 and TRBJ2-7, is as follows: DSGVTQTPKHLITATGQRVTLRCSPRSGDLSVYWYQQSLDQGLQFLIQYYNGEERAKGNILERFSAQQFPDLHSELNLSSLELGDSALYFCASSAGGRAPYEQYFGPGTRLTVT.

This clonotype has only a few counts. J is TRBJ2-3 and V is TRBV12-3 or TRBV12-4; D is unresolved. The CDR3 runs 13 residues. Deletions cut 7 bases from V and 4 bases from J, with 12 bases between. CDR3 in amino acids: CASTGPNSDTQYF. CDR3 nucleotide sequence: TGTGCCAGCACCGGGCCAAACTCAGATACGCAGTATTTT.

This clonotype has a count of ten or more. The CDR3, as DNA: TGTGCAAGTCGCCGGGGACAGAATGAACCAATCTTC. Amino acids: CASRRGQNEPIF. The rearrangement uses TRBV12-2 and TRBJ2-1; TRBD1 is the table's D call, not checked against the DNA. TRBV12-2 is a pseudogene segment. The CDR3 extends over 12 amino acids.

This clonotype was recorded a few times. The CDR3 region is CASSLTGAGRVAHIQYF. CDR3 nucleotide sequence: TGTGCCAGCAGCTTAACGGGCGCGGGGAGGGTGGCACACATTCAGTACTTC. This chain joins TRBV7-2 and TRBJ2-4; the match to TRBD2 covers 7 bases. J gave up 8 bases and V 2 bases, and 15 bases lay outside the gene matches. The germline gives CDR1 SGHTA, CDR2 FQGNSA. The CDR3 is 17 amino acids.

The chain uses TRBV18 and TRBJ2-7; D not certain. CDR1 KGHSH and CDR2 LQKENI come from the germline V gene. This CDR3 is built from 13 residues. Trimming stripped 4 bases from V and 2 bases from J, with 9 bases between. CDR3 in amino acids: CASSRAETYEQYF. The CDR3 DNA reads as TGTGCCAGCTCACGGGCGGAGACCTACGAGCAGTACTTC.

At least ten counts were recorded for this clonotype. This chain links TRBV19 with TRBJ2-7; D gene uncertain. Between the trimmed V and J ends, which lost 7 bases and 3 bases, there was a span of 16 bases. The CDR3 sequence is 14 residues long. The germline gives CDR1 LNHDA, CDR2 SQIVND (reference sequence). The CDR3 DNA sequence: TGTGCCAGTAAAAGGGCAGTTCTCGGCTACGAGCAGTACTTC. It codes for CASKRAVLGYEQYF. Supplemented by reference TRBV19 and TRBJ2-7, the full variable domain reads DGGITQSPKYLFRKEGQNVTLSCEQNLNHDAMYWYRQDPGQGLRLIYYSQIVNDFQKGDIAEGYSVSREKKESFPLTVTSAQKNPTAFYLCASKRAVLGYEQYFGPGTRLTVT.

This clonotype occurred many times. The chain is built from TRBV14 and TRBJ2-2; D not certain. The germline CDR1 and CDR2 sequences are SGHDN and FVKESK. The V gene lost 5 bases and the J gene lost 6 bases, with 7 bases spanning the gap. The CDR3 spans 12 residues. The CDR3 nucleotides are TGTGCCAGCAGCTTCCTCTCCGGGGAGCTGTTTTTT. Translation gives CASSFLSGELFF.

This clonotype showed up many times. The V call is TRBV15, the J call TRBJ2-2; D is perhaps TRBD1 or TRBD2 (6 bases each). V was clipped by 5 bases and J by 1 base, with 14 bases between them. The CDR3 loop spans 16 amino acids. CDR1 is LNHNV and CDR2 is YYDKDF in the germline V gene (reference sequence). The CDR3 is CATSDGGHRNTGELFF. The CDR3 coding sequence is TGTGCCACCAGCGACGGGGGACATAGGAACACCGGGGAGCTGTTTTTT.

This clonotype was found a few times. The chain employs TRBV2 and TRBJ2-7; possible D gene TRBD1, 5 bases. Germline V gives CDR1 SNHLY, CDR2 FYNNEI. The CDR3 totals 14 residues. Between the trimmed V and J ends, which lost 2 bases and 0 bases, there was a span of 8 bases. CDR3: CASSEQGPSYEQYF. The CDR3 coding sequence is TGTGCCAGCAGTGAACAGGGCCCCTCCTACGAGCAGTACTTC.

This clonotype was detected many times. The chain has TRBV13 and TRBJ2-5; D could derive from TRBD1 or TRBD2 (6 bases each). Trimming shortened V by 5 bases and J by 10 bases, and 17 bases separated the two germline ends. The CDR3 totals 13 residues. Germline V gene data show CDR1 as PRHDT and CDR2 as FYEKMQ (reference sequence). The DNA of the CDR3 is TGTGCCAGCAGCATTAGGTCCGGGGGCCACCAGTACTTC. This translates into CASSIRSGGHQYF. Supplemented by reference TRBV13 and TRBJ2-5, the full variable domain reads AAGVIQSPRHLIKEKRETATLKCYPIPRHDTVYWYQQGPGQDPQFLISFYEKMQSDKGSIPDRFSAQQFSDYHSELNMSSLELGDSALYFCASSIRSGGHQYFGPGTRLLVL.

The CDR3 DNA reads as TGTGCCAGCCGCCCGACCCTAGCTGAGGATGAGCAGTTCTTC. As protein: CASRPTLAEDEQFF. This chain uses TRBV6-5 with TRBJ2-1; possibly TRBD2 for D (5 bases). V gave up 8 bases and J gave up 8 bases, with 19 bases separating them. Germline CDR1 reads MNHEY; CDR2 reads SVGAGI. The CDR3 spans 14 residues.

This clonotype has just a few counts. CDR3 nucleotide sequence: TGTGCCAGCAGTTTATTTCGGGGGAGGGGATTGAGCACTGAAGCTTTCTTT. Translating gives CASSLFRGRGLSTEAFF. The chain recombines TRBV28 with TRBJ1-1; D is perhaps TRBD1 (5 bases). The CDR3 sequence is 17 residues long. Germline lookup yields CDR1 MDHEN and CDR2 SYDVKM. V shed 1 base and J shed 4 bases, with 19 bases lying between them.

This clonotype has ten or more counts. V is TRBV6-2 or TRBV6-3 and J is TRBJ2-7, with D unresolved. Germline-derived CDR1 and CDR2 are MNHEY and SVGEGT. V lost 4 bases to trimming and J lost 4 bases, with 11 bases between them. This CDR3 comprises 13 residues. For the CDR3, the DNA is TGTGCCAGCAGTTTCACTCGTGGGTACGAGCAGTACTTC. Protein sequence: CASSFTRGYEQYF.

The table lists this clonotype with many counts. The genes are TRBV6-1 and TRBJ1-2, with D tentatively TRBD1 (6 bases). V lost 3 bases and J lost 4, with 15 bases in between. Germline CDR1 MNHNS, CDR2 SASEGT. The CDR3 runs 15 residues. The CDR3 loop is CASSEGDNPVYGYTF. The CDR3 nucleotides read TGTGCCAGCAGTGAGGGGGACAATCCTGTCTATGGCTACACCTTC.

There are a few counts of this clonotype. This chain links TRBV7-9 with TRBJ1-1; D is uncertain. Per the germline V gene, CDR1 is SEHNR and CDR2 is FQNEAQ (reference sequence). The V and J ends lost 2 bases and 0 bases respectively, with 13 bases between them. This CDR3 contains 16 residues. CDR3 amino acids: CASSLRRTSMNTEAFF. Here the CDR3 DNA reads TGTGCCAGCAGCTTAAGGCGAACCTCCATGAACACTGAAGCTTTCTTT.

This clonotype was seen a handful of times. The chain carries TRBV20-1 and TRBJ2-3; D tentatively fits TRBD1 or TRBD2 (6 bases each). V lost 2 bases to trimming and J lost 5 bases, with 11 bases between them. Looked up from germline, CDR1 is DFQATT and CDR2 is SNEGSKA (reference sequence). CDR3 size: 13 residues. The CDR3 here is CSARFGGGDTQYF. Written as DNA, the CDR3 is TGCAGTGCTAGATTCGGAGGGGGAGATACGCAGTATTTT.

The sample holds a few counts of this clonotype. The J gene is TRBJ1-2, the V gene TRBV28, with D possibly being TRBD1 (6 bases). The CDR3 is 15 residues long. V dropped 5 bases and J dropped 5 bases, with 18 bases sitting between them. The V gene's germline CDR1 is MDHEN and CDR2 SYDVKM. The CDR3 region is CASSPPGDLIYGYTF. DNA for the CDR3: TGTGCCAGCAGTCCCCCAGGGGACCTAATTTATGGCTACACCTTC.